This T cell receptor beta chain was profiled in a study of T-cell reconstitution after alpha-beta-depleted transplantation in children (dated by TCRdb to between 2015 and 2016). Study-level background: Using TCR repertoire profiling, the study followed T-cell immune reconstitution in a quantitative way in children after TCRalphabeta/CD19-depleted allogeneic hematopoietic cell transplantation. What the research found in general, with its limitations: In some patients, the high TCRbeta diversity seen at day 60 was put down to recipient T cells and intrathymic progenitors that had survived conditioning. Over subsequent months, a decline in hyperexpanded clone frequencies was noted, and after one year, T-cell counts and TCRbeta diversity were mostly ascribed to newly produced T cells. About two months after transplant, the apparently early recovery of alphabetaT-cell counts reportedly depended on just several hundred clones that had expanded rapidly and came from non-depleted graft cells.

The germline V gene yields SGHRS for CDR1 and YFSETQ for CDR2. Its CDR3 holds 13 amino acids, cysteine through phenylalanine. The entry retains the CDR3 DNA only, 39 bases that are in frame from base 1. Between the V and J ends, shortened by 0 bases and 3 bases respectively, the junction contains 6 bases. To note about this clonotype: Its antigen is unknown. Per-nucleotide qualities are absent, and no much larger clonotype sits a single base away.

The treatment or condition label corresponds to: allogeneic hematopoietic cell transplantation with graft depleted of TCRalphabeta T cells and CD19 B cells. TCRalphabeta/CD19-depleted allogeneic hematopoietic cell grafts were given to the transplant recipients, all of whom were children. The library came from PCR. These reads were obtained on an Illumina HiSeq 2500. TCR library preparation used molecular barcoding, with unique molecular identifiers applied to normalize quantification of the TCRbeta repertoire. Clones were called with MiXCR by TCRdb after fastp trimmed the public reads at Q25, and only in-frame beta chains were retained. One record per CDR3 amino acid sequence lists the most common genes and DNA. The sample profile shows about 980,000 distinct CDR3 sequences; about 26% of them were found once. Roughly 30% of the sample rests with the top ten.

Recombination joined TRBV5-1 with TRBJ2-5; possibly the D gene is TRBD2, per 5 matching bases. The sequences come from PBMCs, mostly from graft donor cells, collected 360 days after TCRalphabeta/CD19-depleted stem cell transplant. The receptor's source is a boy under three years old who had a stem cell transplant for SCID, so the T cells may come from the graft donor. The DNA reads TGCGCCAGCAGCTTGGACGGGAAAGAGACCCAGTACTTC. The encoded protein is CASSLDGKETQYF.